This T cell receptor (beta chain) originates from a study of human T cells and chemical hapten exposure. Overall study context: Patients, a majority of them female, were diagnosed with alopecia areata, totalis or universalis.

At least ten counts were recorded for this clonotype. Described time point: pre-sensitization, week 0. Stated treatment: therapeutic diphenylcyclopropenone sensitization with weekly scalp DPC. Total RNA was isolated from whole blood that had not been fractionated. TCRdb reanalysed the RACE reads using MiXCR and keeps one entry per CDR3 protein. The table lists more than 100,000 distinct CDR3 sequences, about 14% of them singletons. Deletions cut 9 bases from V and 0 bases from J, with 18 bases between. The germline V gene has CDR1 MRHNA and CDR2 SNTAGT. CDR3 size: 16 residues. The sequenced sample was whole blood, obtained in connection with sensitization to the hapten diphenylcyclopropenone (DPC). This sequence was found in a woman between 18 and 29 years old with alopecia areata. Some clones in this sample may be carry-over from other donors' samples. This rearrangement joins TRBV6-4 to TRBJ1-3; D may be TRBD1 (5 bases). For the CDR3, the DNA is TGTGCCAGACCAAGATGCTCAGGGAACTCTGGAAACACCATATATTTT. Protein: CARPRCSGNSGNTIYF.